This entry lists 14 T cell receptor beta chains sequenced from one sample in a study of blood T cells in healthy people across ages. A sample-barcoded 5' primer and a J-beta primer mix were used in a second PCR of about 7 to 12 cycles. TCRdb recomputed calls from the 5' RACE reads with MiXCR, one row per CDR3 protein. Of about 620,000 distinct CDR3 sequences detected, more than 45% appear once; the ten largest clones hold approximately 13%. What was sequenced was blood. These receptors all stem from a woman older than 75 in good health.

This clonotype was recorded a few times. The CDR3 nucleotides are TGTGCCAGCAGTTACTCCGATCGCTATGGCTACACCTTC. Amino acids: CASSYSDRYGYTF. This rearrangement joins TRBV6-5 to TRBJ1-2; no firm D call. The length of the CDR3 is 13 residues. The germline V and J ends were trimmed by 0 bases and 4 bases, with 6 bases remaining between them. Germline CDR1 reads MNHEY; CDR2 reads SVGAGI.

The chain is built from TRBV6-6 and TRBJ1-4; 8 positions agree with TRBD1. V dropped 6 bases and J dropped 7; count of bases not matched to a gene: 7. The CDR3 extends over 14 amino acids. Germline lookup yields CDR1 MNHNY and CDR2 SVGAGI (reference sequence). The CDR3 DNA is TGTGCCAGCAGAGACCGGGACAGGACTGAAAAACTGTTTTTT. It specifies CASRDRDRTEKLFF.

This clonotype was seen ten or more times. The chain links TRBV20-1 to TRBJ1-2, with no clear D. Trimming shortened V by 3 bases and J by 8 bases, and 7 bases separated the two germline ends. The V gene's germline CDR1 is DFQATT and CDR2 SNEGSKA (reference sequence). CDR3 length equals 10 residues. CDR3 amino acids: CSASNGGYTF. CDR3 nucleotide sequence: TGCAGTGCTAGTAACGGCGGCTACACCTTC.

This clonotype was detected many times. CDR3 sequence reads: CSARKDRGVADTQYF. CDR3 coding DNA: TGCAGTGCTAGAAAGGACAGGGGAGTGGCAGATACGCAGTATTTT. The chain recombines TRBV20-1 with TRBJ2-3, with 9 bases matching TRBD1. V lost 2 bases to trimming and J lost 4 bases; unmatched junction nucleotides: 7. The CDR3 spans 15 residues. Germline CDR1 and CDR2: DFQATT and SNEGSKA (reference sequence).

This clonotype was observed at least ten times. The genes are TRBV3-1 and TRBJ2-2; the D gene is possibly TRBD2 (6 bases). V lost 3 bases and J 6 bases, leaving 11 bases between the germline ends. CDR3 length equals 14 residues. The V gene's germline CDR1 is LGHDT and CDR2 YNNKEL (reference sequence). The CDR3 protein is CASSQFTGAGELFF. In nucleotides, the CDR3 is TGTGCCAGCAGCCAGTTCACGGGAGCCGGGGAGCTGTTTTTT.

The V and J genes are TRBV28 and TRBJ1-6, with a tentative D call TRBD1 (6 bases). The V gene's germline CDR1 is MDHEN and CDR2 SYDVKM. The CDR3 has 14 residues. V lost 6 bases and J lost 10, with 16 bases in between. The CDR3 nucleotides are TGTGCCAGCAGCACGGGACACACAACGTCACCCCTCCACTTT. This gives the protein CASSTGHTTSPLHF.

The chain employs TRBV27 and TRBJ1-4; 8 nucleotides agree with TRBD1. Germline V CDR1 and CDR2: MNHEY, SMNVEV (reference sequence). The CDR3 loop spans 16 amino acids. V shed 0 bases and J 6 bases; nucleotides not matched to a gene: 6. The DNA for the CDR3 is TGTGCCAGCAGTTTATCCAGGGGGCGTGGGGATGAAAAACTGTTTTTT. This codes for CASSLSRGRGDEKLFF.

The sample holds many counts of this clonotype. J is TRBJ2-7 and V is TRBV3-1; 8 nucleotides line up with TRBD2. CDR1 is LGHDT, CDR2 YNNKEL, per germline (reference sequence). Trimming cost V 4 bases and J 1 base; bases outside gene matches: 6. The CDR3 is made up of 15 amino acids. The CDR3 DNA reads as TGTGCCAGCAGCCCGCCCATAGCGGGGTCCTACGAGCAGTACTTC. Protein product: CASSPPIAGSYEQYF.

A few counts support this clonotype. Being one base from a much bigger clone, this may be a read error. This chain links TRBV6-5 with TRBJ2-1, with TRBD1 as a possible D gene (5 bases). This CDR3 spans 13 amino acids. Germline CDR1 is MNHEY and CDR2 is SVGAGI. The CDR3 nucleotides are TGTGCCAGCAGTGACTCAGGGTGGGATGAGCAGTTCTTC. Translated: CASSDSGWDEQFF.

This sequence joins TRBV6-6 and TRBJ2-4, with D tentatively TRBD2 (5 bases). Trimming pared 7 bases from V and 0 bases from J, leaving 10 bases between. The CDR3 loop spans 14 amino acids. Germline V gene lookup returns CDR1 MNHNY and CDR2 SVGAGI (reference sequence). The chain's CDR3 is CASTRSGAKNIQYF. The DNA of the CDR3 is TGTGCCAGCACCCGAAGCGGAGCCAAAAACATTCAGTACTTC.

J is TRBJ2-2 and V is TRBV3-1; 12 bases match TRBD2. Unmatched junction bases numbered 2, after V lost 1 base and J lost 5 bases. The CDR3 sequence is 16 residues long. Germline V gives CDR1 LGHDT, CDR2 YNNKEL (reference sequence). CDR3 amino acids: CASSQGLAGATGELFF. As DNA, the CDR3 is TGTGCCAGCAGCCAAGGACTAGCGGGAGCTACCGGGGAGCTGTTTTTT.

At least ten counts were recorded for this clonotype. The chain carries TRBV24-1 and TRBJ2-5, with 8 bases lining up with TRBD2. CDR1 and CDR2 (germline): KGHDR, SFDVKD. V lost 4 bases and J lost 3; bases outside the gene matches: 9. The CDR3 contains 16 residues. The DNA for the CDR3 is TGTGCCACCAGTGACCGACGAACTAGCGGAAAAGAGACCCAGTACTTC. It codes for CATSDRRTSGKETQYF.

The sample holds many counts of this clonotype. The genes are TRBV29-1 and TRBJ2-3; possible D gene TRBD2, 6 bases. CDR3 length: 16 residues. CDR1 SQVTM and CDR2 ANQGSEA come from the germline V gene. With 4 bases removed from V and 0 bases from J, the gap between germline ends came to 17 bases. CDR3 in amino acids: CSVVEGRASSTDTQYF. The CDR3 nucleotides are TGCAGCGTTGTGGAGGGGCGGGCCTCTAGCACAGATACGCAGTATTTT.

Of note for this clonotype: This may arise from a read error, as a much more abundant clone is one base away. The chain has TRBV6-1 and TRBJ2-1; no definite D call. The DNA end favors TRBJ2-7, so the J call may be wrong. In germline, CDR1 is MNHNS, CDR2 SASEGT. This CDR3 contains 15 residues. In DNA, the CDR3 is TGTGCCAGCAGTGGCCTAGTGTCAACCTACAATGAGCAGTACTTC. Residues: CASSGLVSTYNEQYF.